This T cell receptor (beta chain) was identified during a study of blood T cell repertoires in COVID-19. Study as a whole: In each case, the material was cDNA or gDNA derived from T cells, B-cell-depleted T cells, or PBMCs.

The study assigned cohorts using participant-reported clinical history. The V gene lost 3 bases and the J gene lost 0 bases, with 12 bases spanning the gap. CDR1 and CDR2 (germline): KGHSH, LQKENI. This CDR3 region has 16 residues. Authors' analysis steps: Amplifying reference gene primers gave estimates of nucleated cell counts. Repertoires were generated with immunoSEQ multiplex PCR, while TCRdb's copy carries only in-frame clones and drops some. V, J and clone size were drawn from that table, and D and trimming were deduced from the DNA. The table records 240,000 or so clones, 75% to 90% of them present only once.

The receptor comes from a man aged 40-49 years who had recovered from COVID-19. The material sequenced was PBMCs or T cells enriched from blood (not recorded which). The rearrangement joins TRBV18 to TRBJ1-5; D perhaps matches TRBD1 (6 bases). Here the CDR3 DNA reads TGTGCCAGCTCACCCCGGACAGTAGATAGCAATCAGCCCCAGCATTTT. Translation gives CASSPRTVDSNQPQHF.